Below, 6 T cell receptor beta chains from the same sample are listed, as sequenced in a study of OX40 agonist ivuxolimab in advanced cancers. Profiling relied on immunoSEQ multiplex PCR, and the TCRdb table lists in-frame clones only, not all of them. Here the sample spans approximately 77,000 clones, about nine tenths being singletons. Specimen: CD4+ or CD8+ T cells sorted from blood, collected in a trial of the OX40 agonist ivuxolimab. Receptors were obtained from an adult with an advanced solid tumor such as melanoma, head and neck, liver or kidney cancer.

The gene calls are TRBV2 and TRBJ1-3; unclear D gene. Looked up from germline, CDR1 is SNHLY and CDR2 is FYNNEI. The germline V and J ends were trimmed by 6 bases and 0 bases, with 9 bases remaining between them. The CDR3 spans 14 residues. The CDR3 reads CASSGEYSGNTIYF. The CDR3 nucleotides read TGTGCCAGCAGCGGGGAATACTCTGGAAACACCATATATTTT.

Details on this clone: The same CDR3 is also encoded by other DNA sequences in this sample. The chain uses TRBV18 and TRBJ2-7, with D perhaps matching TRBD1 (5 bases). This CDR3 has 17 amino acids. Germline V gene sequence: CDR1 KGHSH, CDR2 LQKENI. The V gene lost 3 bases and the J gene lost 0 bases, with 18 bases spanning the gap. The CDR3 nucleotides are TGTGCCAGCTCACCGACAGAGGCTGTTATTAACTCCTACGAGCAGTACTTC. Translating gives CASSPTEAVINSYEQYF. Full variable domain (remainder filled in from reference TRBV18 and TRBJ2-7): NAGVMQNPRHLVRRRGQEARLRCSPMKGHSHVYWYRQLPEEGLKFMVYLQKENIIDESGMPKERFSAEFPKEGPSILRIQQVVRGDSAAYFCASSPTEAVINSYEQYFGPGTRLTVT.

The chain employs TRBV6-5 and TRBJ2-2; D perhaps matches TRBD1 (6 bases). Germline loops: CDR1 MNHEY, CDR2 SVGAGI. The germline V and J ends were trimmed by 2 bases and 5 bases, with 12 bases remaining between them. This CDR3 comprises 15 residues. The CDR3 coding sequence is TGTGCCAGCAGTTACCAGCCAGGGGTAACCGGGGAGCTGTTTTTT. This codes for CASSYQPGVTGELFF.

The chain uses TRBV7-2 and TRBJ1-1, with a tentative D call TRBD1 (6 bases). From germline, CDR1 is SGHTA and CDR2 FQGNSA. The CDR3 length is 13 residues. V was cut by 1 base and J by 8 bases, with 11 bases left in between. As DNA, the CDR3 is TGTGCCAGCAGCTTAGACCCGGGGACAGAAGCTTTCTTT. Its protein product is CASSLDPGTEAFF. The whole variable domain, filled in from reference TRBV7-2 and TRBJ1-1, reads GAGVSQSPSNKVTEKGKDVELRCDPISGHTALYWYRQSLGQGLEFLIYFQGNSAPDKSGLPSDRFSAERTGGSVSTLTIQRTQQEDSAVYLCASSLDPGTEAFFGQGTRLTVV.

This clone has only one observation. V usage is TRBV11-2 and J usage is TRBJ2-7; no reliable D call. Trimming stripped 1 base from V and 8 bases from J, with 6 bases between. Germline V CDR1 and CDR2: SGHAT, FQNNGV. The CDR3 covers 11 residues. This chain's CDR3 is CASSLGWQQYF. In DNA, the CDR3 is TGTGCCAGCAGCTTAGGTTGGCAGCAGTACTTC.

The rearrangement links TRBV9 to TRBJ1-2; TRBD1 is a possible D gene (6 bases). The germline V gene has CDR1 SGDLS and CDR2 YYNGEE. This CDR3 spans 15 amino acids. The V end lost 1 base, the J end lost 5 bases, and 15 bases lay between the germline ends. This chain's CDR3 is CASSVSEGGTYGYTF. The CDR3 DNA reads TGTGCCAGCAGCGTATCGGAAGGGGGAACATATGGCTACACCTTC.